The clone carrying this T cell receptor beta chain was seen more than once but under ten times. Its antigen is not known. The data were taken from a study of beta chain features in type 1 diabetes. Findings and caveats of the study: Although PCR might favor shorter templates, it would do so equally in patients and controls. Reduced insertions and increased deletions marked VDJ junctions in type 1 diabetes patients.

The study reverse transcribed the entire isolated RNA, so it sequenced expressed TCRB transcripts. Profiling relied on immunoSEQ multiplex PCR, and the TCRdb table lists in-frame clones only, not all of them. The sample shows fewer than 150,000 clones, 6% to 7.5% of them seen only once. Trimming shortened V by 2 bases and J by 2 bases, and 13 bases separated the two germline ends. CDR3 length: 16 amino acids. CDR1 SGHAT and CDR2 FQNNGV come from the germline V gene. Every participating donor gave one draw, a heparinised blood sample averaging about 120 mL. The chain carries TRBV11-2 and TRBJ1-3, with unresolved D. The clonotype comes from a woman between 25 and 40 years old in good health. The source material was central memory CD4+ T cells from blood. As DNA, the CDR3 is TGTGCCAGCAGCTTAAATGTGGCCCGAACTGGAAACACCATATATTTT. Translating it yields CASSLNVARTGNTIYF.